What follows are 14 T cell receptor beta chains derived from one specimen sequenced in a study of neurological immune-mediated disorders. TCRdb reanalysed the 5' RACE reads using MiXCR and keeps one entry per CDR3 protein. Found here are just under 45,000 distinct CDR3 sequences, more than 9.5% of them singletons; the top ten hold roughly 1.2%. Sequenced sample: PBMCs. The receptors originated from a female donor in good health.

Ten or more counts support this clonotype. The germline gene is not matched at one end of the junction; a read error may be the cause. V gene TRBV7-7 combines with J gene TRBJ2-1, with 12 bases matching TRBD2. Germline lookup yields CDR1 SSHAT and CDR2 FNYEAQ (reference sequence). This CDR3 has 14 residues. The CDR3 is CASSPTSGSSEQFF. The DNA of the CDR3 is TGTGCTAGCAGCCCGACTAGCGGGAGCAGTGAGCAGTTCTTC.

This clonotype was counted ten times or more. This chain links TRBV14 with TRBJ2-7, with 7 nucleotides matching TRBD1. CDR3 size: 15 residues. Germline V gene lookup returns CDR1 SGHDN and CDR2 FVKESK. Trimming cost V 1 base and J 4 bases; bases outside gene matches: 7. CDR3 in DNA: TGTGCCAGCAGCCAAGGTTGGACAGGCCCGTACGAGCAGTACTTC. This sequence encodes CASSQGWTGPYEQYF.

At least ten counts were recorded for this clonotype. The chain employs TRBV5-1 and TRBJ2-7, with 13 bases aligning to TRBD2. Germline CDR1 reads SGHRS; CDR2 reads YFSETQ. CDR3 length equals 14 residues. The V segment lost 4 bases and the J segment 2 bases; nucleotides outside the gene matches: 0. The CDR3 DNA is TGCGCCAGCAGCACTAGCGGGAGGGCCTACGAGCAGTACTTC. Its protein product is CASSTSGRAYEQYF.

A few counts support this clonotype. J is TRBJ2-3 and V is TRBV7-3; D gene unclear. The CDR3 runs 14 residues. The V gene lost 4 bases and the J gene lost 2 bases, with 10 bases spanning the gap. Germline V gene data show CDR1 as SGHTA and CDR2 as FQGTGA. In DNA, the CDR3 is TGTGCCAGCAGCTCCCAGATCCTCACAGATACGCAGTATTTT. Its translation is CASSSQILTDTQYF.

This clonotype was counted once. The V call is TRBV5-6, the J call TRBJ1-1; D gene unclear. The ends were cut back, 9 bases at V and 1 base at J, with 10 bases in the middle. There are 12 residues in the CDR3. The germline gives CDR1 SGHDT, CDR2 YYEEEE. The CDR3 protein is CANSRWNTEAFF. As DNA, the CDR3 is TGTGCCAACAGTCGATGGAACACTGAAGCTTTCTTT.

This clonotype has ten or more counts. CDR3 DNA: TGTGCCATTGGGCCCGGGGGGGTTCGTATTGAGCAGTTCTTC. Translation: CAIGPGGVRIEQFF. The rearrangement links TRBV12-3 or TRBV12-4 to TRBJ2-1, with 8 positions matching TRBD2. V lost 10 bases, J lost 9 bases, and 14 bases stayed unmatched. The CDR3 length is 14 residues.

On this clonotype: Being one base from a much bigger clone, this may be a read error. The chain recombines TRBV2 with TRBJ2-1, with D perhaps being TRBD1 or TRBD2 (6 bases each). There are 15 residues in the CDR3. Per the germline V gene, CDR1 is SNHLY and CDR2 is FYNNEI. The ends were cut back, 6 bases at V and 3 bases at J, with 15 bases in the middle. Here the CDR3 DNA reads TGTGCCAGCAGGTTGGATGGGGGGCGCTACAATGAGCAGTTCTTC. Translation: CASRLDGGRYNEQFF. Using reference TRBV2 and TRBJ2-1 for the parts outside the CDR3, the full variable domain is EPEVTQTPSHQVTQMGQEVILRCVPISNHLYFYWYRQILGQKVEFLVSFYNNEISEKSEIFDDQFSVERPDGSNFTLKIRSTKLEDSAMYFCASRLDGGRYNEQFFGPGTRLTVL.

This clonotype was seen ten or more times. The rearrangement joins TRBV5-1 to TRBJ1-1; tentative D call: TRBD1 (5 bases). Per the germline V gene, CDR1 is SGHRS and CDR2 is YFSETQ. V lost 4 bases and J 4 bases, leaving 17 bases between the germline ends. The CDR3 is 15 amino acids. CDR3 sequence reads: CASSLSGPGATEAFF. Here the CDR3 DNA reads TGCGCCAGCAGCCTGAGTGGACCCGGGGCCACTGAAGCTTTCTTT.

This clonotype appeared many times. This chain connects TRBV20-1 to TRBJ2-2; D is perhaps TRBD2 (6 bases). The germline V gene encodes CDR1 DFQATT and CDR2 SNEGSKA (reference sequence). Trimming took 1 base from V and 4 from J, leaving 10 bases between them. The CDR3 is made up of 14 amino acids. CDR3 DNA: TGCAGTGCTAGAGCCGCGGGACTCACCGGGGAGCTGTTTTTT. Amino acids: CSARAAGLTGELFF.

The sample holds many counts of this clonotype. This chain connects TRBV5-1 to TRBJ2-7; 10 nucleotides line up with TRBD1. Per germline, CDR1 SGHRS and CDR2 YFSETQ. The CDR3 spans 15 residues. Unmatched junction bases numbered 6, after V lost 4 bases and J lost 2 bases. The CDR3 nucleotides read TGCGCCAGCAGCATACGACAGGGGGCTACCTACGAGCAGTACTTC. Protein sequence: CASSIRQGATYEQYF.

This clonotype has at least ten counts. The gene calls are TRBV5-1 and TRBJ2-2, with 11 positions matching TRBD2. In germline, CDR1 is SGHRS, CDR2 YFSETQ. This CDR3 has 16 amino acids. Trimming took 3 bases from V and 2 from J; bases not matched to a gene: 3. In DNA, the CDR3 is TGCGCCAGCAGCTACGGGACTAGCGGAAACACCGGGGAGCTGTTTTTT. As protein: CASSYGTSGNTGELFF.

The chain uses TRBV7-3 and TRBJ2-7; a possible D gene is TRBD1 (5 bases). Germline V gene sequence: CDR1 SGHTA, CDR2 FQGTGA. The ends were cut back, 5 bases at V and 5 bases at J, with 13 bases in the middle. The CDR3 sequence is 13 residues long. CDR3 in DNA: TGTGCCAGCAGCCCCCAGGGTACCCACGAGCAGTACTTC. Its translation: CASSPQGTHEQYF.

This clonotype was counted many times. V is TRBV4-1 and J is TRBJ1-2; D remains ambiguous. V shed 2 bases and J shed 2 bases, with 15 bases lying between them. The CDR3 runs 16 residues. Germline CDR1 MGHRA, CDR2 YSYEKL. DNA of the CDR3: TGCGCCAGCAGCCAAATGGCCACGTCACAAAACTATGGCTACACCTTC. It codes for CASSQMATSQNYGYTF.

This clonotype was observed at least ten times. The genes are TRBV5-1 and TRBJ2-7; 9 nucleotides line up with TRBD1. The CDR3 runs 15 residues. V was clipped by 0 bases and J by 5 bases; unmatched bases: 6. In germline, CDR1 is SGHRS, CDR2 YFSETQ. The CDR3 sequence: CASSLEADRGHEQYF. In nucleotides, the CDR3 is TGCGCCAGCAGCTTGGAAGCGGACAGGGGCCACGAGCAGTACTTC.